Listed below are T cell receptor beta chains from one sample, sequenced in a study of blood T cell repertoires in COVID-19. Sequencing was performed with immunoSEQ multiplex PCR; in TCRdb, only in-frame clones are kept and a portion is missing. The sample consists of about 300,000 clones, around nine tenths of them appearing once. Sequencing was done on a sample of peripheral blood. These receptors were obtained from a man in his 70s with acute or convalescent COVID-19. CDR3s leave out the opening cysteine and the closing phenylalanine or tryptophan.

TRBV4-1	TRBJ2-1	ASSQAAYNEQF
TRBV2	TRBJ2-2	ASRQGQTGELF
TRBV7-2	TRBJ2-2	ASSRGLAGDPNTGELF
TRBV2	TRBJ1-1	ASSEEAGTGGKAF
TRBV4-2	TRBJ2-1	ASSQDGLAEPINEQF
TRBV5-6	TRBJ2-7	ASSFWSGTRAHEQY
TRBV3-1/TRBV3-2	TRBJ2-5	ASSQEAGRETQY
TRBV2	TRBJ2-3	ASSENADTQY
TRBV7-9	TRBJ2-5	ASSTYGGETQY
TRBV9	TRBJ2-7	ASSVESAGEQY
TRBV2	TRBJ2-3	ASSEAGTRRTDTQY
TRBV3-1/TRBV3-2	TRBJ2-3	ASSASSGFRDTQY
TRBV5-5	TRBJ1-6	ASSLTGASYNSPLH
TRBV19	TRBJ1-2	ASSLDRGGYGYT
TRBV10-3	TRBJ2-7	AISEPTGGYEQY
TRBV28	TRBJ2-7	ASSLTGTGPYEQY
TRBV24-1	TRBJ1-2	ATSDPVRGDGGPGGYT
TRBV23-1	TRBJ1-2	ASSQEVGRRRGYGYT
TRBV5-4	TRBJ1-1	ASSLASVRSGPEAF
TRBV10-3	TRBJ2-5	AISRQGAEETQY
TRBV5-1	TRBJ2-3	ASSLLHQATQY
TRBV4-1	TRBJ1-2	ASSQFVTVSIYGYT
TRBV30	TRBJ1-6	AWGLRGGNSPLH
TRBV12-3/TRBV12-4	TRBJ2-1	ASSLRDLGF
TRBV2	TRBJ1-6	ASRKGRDRDNSPLH
TRBV7-2	TRBJ1-5	ASSSYSNSNQPQH
TRBV6-1	TRBJ2-5	ASSERPGGGETQY
TRBV28	TRBJ2-7	ASRPSGRRGEQY
TRBV5-1	TRBJ2-2	ASSLVGTGVPGELF
TRBV5-1	TRBJ1-2	ASRTTTGDGYT
TRBV28	TRBJ1-2	ASSLSANYGYT
TRBV4-2	TRBJ2-3	ASSQDLLAGVTSTDTQY
TRBV5-1	TRBJ2-3	ASSPHRRDTQY
TRBV3-1/TRBV3-2	TRBJ2-1	ASSAFRGQVFNEQF
TRBV3-1/TRBV3-2	TRBJ2-7	ASSQALSTGTGSYEQY
TRBV10-2	TRBJ1-6	ASSWDRGNSPLH
TRBV28	TRBJ2-1	ASSASSGAGVRYNEQF
TRBV21-1	TRBJ2-7	ASSKDTYEQY
TRBV20-1	TRBJ2-7	SAGGQYEQY
TRBV7-9	TRBJ2-7	ASSSIHSDSLYEQY